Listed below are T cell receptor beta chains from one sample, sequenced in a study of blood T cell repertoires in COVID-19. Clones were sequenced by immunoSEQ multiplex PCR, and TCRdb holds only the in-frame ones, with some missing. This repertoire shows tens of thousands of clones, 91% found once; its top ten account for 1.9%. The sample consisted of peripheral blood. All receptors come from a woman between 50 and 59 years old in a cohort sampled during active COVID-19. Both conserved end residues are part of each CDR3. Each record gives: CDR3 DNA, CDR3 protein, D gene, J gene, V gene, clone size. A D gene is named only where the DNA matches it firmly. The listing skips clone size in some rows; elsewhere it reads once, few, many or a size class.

TGTGCCAGCAGCTTGCTGGCAGGGTGGGAGCAGTACTTC | CASSLLAGWEQYF | NA | TRBJ2-7 | TRBV5-6 | NA
TGCGCCAGCAGCTCCGGTCGACAGGAGGAGACCCAGTACTTC | CASSSGRQEETQYF | NA | TRBJ2-5 | TRBV5-1 | NA
TGTGCCAGCTCACCCTCTCCCGGTATTGGCGGGAGGGCGGACAAAAACATTCAGTACTTC | CASSPSPGIGGRADKNIQYF | TRBD2 | TRBJ2-4 | TRBV18 | NA
TGTGCCAGTAGTAAGGCCCCCGATCCGGGCGAGCAGTACTTC | CASSKAPDPGEQYF | NA | TRBJ2-7 | TRBV19 | NA
TGTGCCAGCAGTGGGTCCAGGTACTATGGCTACACCTTC | CASSGSRYYGYTF | NA | TRBJ1-2 | TRBV25-1 | NA
TGTGCCAGCAGTTCGCCCGAGGGTGCGAAGCAGTACTTC | CASSSPEGAKQYF | NA | TRBJ2-7 | TRBV27 | NA
TGTGCCAGCAGCGGGGGAGGGACTTCTTATGGCTACACCTTC | CASSGGGTSYGYTF | NA | TRBJ1-2 | TRBV5-5 | NA
TGTGCCAGTAAGCAGGGAGGGAACACTGAAGCTTTCTTT | CASKQGGNTEAFF | NA | TRBJ1-1 | TRBV19 | few
TGTGCCAGTAGTGCGATAGCGGGAGGGCCCCCGGTCTTC | CASSAIAGGPPVF | TRBD2 | TRBJ2-1 | TRBV19 | NA
TGTGCCAGCGGACATAACTATGGCTACACCTTC | CASGHNYGYTF | NA | TRBJ1-2 | TRBV6-5 | NA